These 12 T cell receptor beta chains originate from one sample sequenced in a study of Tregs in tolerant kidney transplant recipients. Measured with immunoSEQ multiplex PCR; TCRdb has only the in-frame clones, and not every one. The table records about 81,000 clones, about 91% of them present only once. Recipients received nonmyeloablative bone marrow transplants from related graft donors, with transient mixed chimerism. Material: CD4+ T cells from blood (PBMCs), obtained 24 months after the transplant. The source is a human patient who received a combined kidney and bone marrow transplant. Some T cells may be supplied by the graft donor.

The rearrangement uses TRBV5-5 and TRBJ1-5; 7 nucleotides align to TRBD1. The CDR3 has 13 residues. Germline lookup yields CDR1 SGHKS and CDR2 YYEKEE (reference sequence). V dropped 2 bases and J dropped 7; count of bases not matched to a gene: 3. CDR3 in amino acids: CASSLQGRQPQHF. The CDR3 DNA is TGTGCCAGCAGCTTACAGGGGCGGCAGCCCCAGCATTTT.

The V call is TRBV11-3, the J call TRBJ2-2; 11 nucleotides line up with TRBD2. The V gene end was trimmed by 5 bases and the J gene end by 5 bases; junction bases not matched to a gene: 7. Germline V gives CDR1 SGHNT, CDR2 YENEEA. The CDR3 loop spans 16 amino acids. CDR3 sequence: CASSPLAGGGTGELFF. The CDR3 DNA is TGTGCCAGCAGCCCCCTAGCGGGAGGCGGAACCGGGGAGCTGTTTTTT. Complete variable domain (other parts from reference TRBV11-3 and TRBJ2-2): EAGVVQSPRYKIIEKKQPVAFWCNPISGHNTLYWYLQNLGQGPELLIRYENEEAVDDSQLPKDRFSAERLKGVDSTLKIQPAELGDSAVYLCASSPLAGGGTGELFFGEGSRLTVL.

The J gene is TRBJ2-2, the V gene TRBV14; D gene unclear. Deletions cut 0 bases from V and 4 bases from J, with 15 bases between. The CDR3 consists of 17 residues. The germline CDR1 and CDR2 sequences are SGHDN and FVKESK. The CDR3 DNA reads TGTGCCAGCAGCCAAGATCATTATCGGGTAGCCACCGGGGAGCTGTTTTTT. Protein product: CASSQDHYRVATGELFF.

The CDR3 reads CASSKVTRGDTQYF. CDR3 DNA: TGTGCCAGCAGTAAAGTAACTCGCGGAGATACGCAGTATTTT. This sequence joins TRBV7-2 and TRBJ2-3; D remains unclear. Deletions cut 6 bases from V and 5 bases from J, with 15 bases between. The CDR3 length is 14 residues. Germline V gene sequence: CDR1 SGHTA, CDR2 FQGNSA. Full variable domain (missing parts from reference TRBV7-2 and TRBJ2-3): GAGVSQSPSNKVTEKGKDVELRCDPISGHTALYWYRQSLGQGLEFLIYFQGNSAPDKSGLPSDRFSAERTGGSVSTLTIQRTQQEDSAVYLCASSKVTRGDTQYFGPGTRLTVL.

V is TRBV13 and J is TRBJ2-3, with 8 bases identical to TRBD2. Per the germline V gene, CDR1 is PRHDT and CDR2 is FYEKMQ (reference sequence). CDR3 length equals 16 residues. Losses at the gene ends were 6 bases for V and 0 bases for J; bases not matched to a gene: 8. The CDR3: CASSPATSGSTDTQYF. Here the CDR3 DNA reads TGTGCCAGCAGTCCTGCTACTAGCGGAAGCACAGATACGCAGTATTTT.

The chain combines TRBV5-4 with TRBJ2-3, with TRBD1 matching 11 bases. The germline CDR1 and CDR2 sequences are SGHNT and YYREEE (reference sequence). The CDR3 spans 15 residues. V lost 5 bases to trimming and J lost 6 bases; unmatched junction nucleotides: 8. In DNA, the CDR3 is TGTGCCAGCAGTGATAGGACAGGGGGCAGGGATACGCAGTATTTT. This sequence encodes CASSDRTGGRDTQYF.

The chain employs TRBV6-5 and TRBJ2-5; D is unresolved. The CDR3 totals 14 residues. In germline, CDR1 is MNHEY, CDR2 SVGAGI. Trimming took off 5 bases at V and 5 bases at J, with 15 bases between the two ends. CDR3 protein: CASSRRGVRETQYF. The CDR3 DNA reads TGTGCCAGCAGTCGCCGCGGCGTACGGGAGACCCAGTACTTC.

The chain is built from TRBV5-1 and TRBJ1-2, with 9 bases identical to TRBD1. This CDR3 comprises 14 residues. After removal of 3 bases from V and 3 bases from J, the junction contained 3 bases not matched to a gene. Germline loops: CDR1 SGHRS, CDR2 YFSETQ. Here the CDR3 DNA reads TGCGCCAGCAGCTCGACAGGGGGAGACTATGGCTACACCTTC. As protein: CASSSTGGDYGYTF.

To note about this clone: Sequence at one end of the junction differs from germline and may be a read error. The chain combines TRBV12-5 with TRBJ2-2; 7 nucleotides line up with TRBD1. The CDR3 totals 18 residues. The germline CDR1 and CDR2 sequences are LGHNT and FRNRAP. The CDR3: CASGLGQKDRARSGELFF. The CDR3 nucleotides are TGTGCTAGTGGCTTGGGGCAAAAAGACAGGGCAAGATCCGGGGAGCTGTTTTTT. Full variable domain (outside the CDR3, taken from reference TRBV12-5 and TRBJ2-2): DARVTQTPRHKVTEMGQEVTMRCQPILGHNTVFWYRQTMMQGLELLAYFRNRAPLDDSGMPKDRFSAEMPDATLATLKIQPSEPRDSAVYFCASGLGQKDRARSGELFFGEGSRLTVL.

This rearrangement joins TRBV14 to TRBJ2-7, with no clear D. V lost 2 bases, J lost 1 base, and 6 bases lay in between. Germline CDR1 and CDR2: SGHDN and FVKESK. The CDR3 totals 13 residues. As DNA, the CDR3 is TGTGCCAGCAGCCAAATTTTATCCTACGAGCAGTACTTC. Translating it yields CASSQILSYEQYF.

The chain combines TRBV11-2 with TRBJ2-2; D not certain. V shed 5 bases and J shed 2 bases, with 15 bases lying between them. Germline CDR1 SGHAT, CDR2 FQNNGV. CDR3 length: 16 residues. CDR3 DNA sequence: TGTGCCAGCAGCCCCCGGGTGATCCTTAACACCGGGGAGCTGTTTTTT. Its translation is CASSPRVILNTGELFF.

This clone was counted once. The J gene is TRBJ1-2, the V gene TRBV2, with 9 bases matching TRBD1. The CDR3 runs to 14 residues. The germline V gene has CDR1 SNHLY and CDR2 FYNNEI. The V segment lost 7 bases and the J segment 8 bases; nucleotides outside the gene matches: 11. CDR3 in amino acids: CASIFSGTGKGYTF. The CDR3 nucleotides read TGTGCCAGCATTTTCTCCGGGACAGGGAAGGGCTACACCTTC.